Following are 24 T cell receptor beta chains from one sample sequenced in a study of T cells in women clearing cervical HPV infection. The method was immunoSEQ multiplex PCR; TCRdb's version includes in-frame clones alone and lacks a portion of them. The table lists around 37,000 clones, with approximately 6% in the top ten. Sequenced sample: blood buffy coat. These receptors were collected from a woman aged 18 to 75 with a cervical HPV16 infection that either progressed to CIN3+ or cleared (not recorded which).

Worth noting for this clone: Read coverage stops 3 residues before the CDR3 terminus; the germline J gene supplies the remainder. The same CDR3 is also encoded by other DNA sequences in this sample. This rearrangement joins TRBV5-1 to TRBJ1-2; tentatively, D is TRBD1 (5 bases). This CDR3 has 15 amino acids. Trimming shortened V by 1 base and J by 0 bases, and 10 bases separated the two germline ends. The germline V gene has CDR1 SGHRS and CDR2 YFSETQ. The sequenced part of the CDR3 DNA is TGCGCCAGCAGCTTGTTTCCAGGGACTAACTATGGC. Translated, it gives CASSLFPGTNYG. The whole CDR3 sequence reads CASSLFPGTNYGYTF.

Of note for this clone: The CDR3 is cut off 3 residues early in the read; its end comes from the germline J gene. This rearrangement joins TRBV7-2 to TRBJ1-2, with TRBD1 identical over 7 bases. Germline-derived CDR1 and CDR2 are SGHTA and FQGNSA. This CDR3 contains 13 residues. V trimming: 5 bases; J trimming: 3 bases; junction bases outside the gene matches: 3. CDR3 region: CASSRGTDYGYTF. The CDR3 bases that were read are TGTGCCAGCAGCCGGGGGACAGACTATGGC. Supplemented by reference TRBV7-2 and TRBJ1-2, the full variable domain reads GAGVSQSPSNKVTEKGKDVELRCDPISGHTALYWYRQSLGQGLEFLIYFQGNSAPDKSGLPSDRFSAERTGGSVSTLTIQRTQQEDSAVYLCASSRGTDYGYTFGSGTRLTVV.

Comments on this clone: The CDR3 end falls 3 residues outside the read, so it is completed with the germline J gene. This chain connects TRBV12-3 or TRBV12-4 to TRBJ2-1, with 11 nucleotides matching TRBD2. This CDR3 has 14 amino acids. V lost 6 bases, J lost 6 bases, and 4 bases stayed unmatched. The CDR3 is CASSKTSGSNEQFF. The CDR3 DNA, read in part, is TGTGCCAGCAGCAAAACTAGCGGGAGCAATGAG.

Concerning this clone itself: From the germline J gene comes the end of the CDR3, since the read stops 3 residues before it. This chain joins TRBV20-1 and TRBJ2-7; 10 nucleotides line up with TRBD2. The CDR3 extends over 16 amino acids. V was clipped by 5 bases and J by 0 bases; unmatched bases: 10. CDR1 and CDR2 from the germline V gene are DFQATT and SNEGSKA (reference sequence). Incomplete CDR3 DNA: TGCAGTGCTTGTACAGGGACTAGCGCCAGCTCCTACGAG. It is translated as CSACTGTSASSYE. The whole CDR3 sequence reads CSACTGTSASSYEQYF.

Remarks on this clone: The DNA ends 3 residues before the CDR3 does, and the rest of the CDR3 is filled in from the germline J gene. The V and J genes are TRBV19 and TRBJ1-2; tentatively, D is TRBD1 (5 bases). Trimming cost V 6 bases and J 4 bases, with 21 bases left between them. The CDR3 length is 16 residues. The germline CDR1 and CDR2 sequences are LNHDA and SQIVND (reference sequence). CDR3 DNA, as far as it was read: TGTGCCAGTAGCACCTCCGAGGTTGGGGCTATCTATGGC. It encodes CASSTSEVGAIYG. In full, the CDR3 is CASSTSEVGAIYGYTF.

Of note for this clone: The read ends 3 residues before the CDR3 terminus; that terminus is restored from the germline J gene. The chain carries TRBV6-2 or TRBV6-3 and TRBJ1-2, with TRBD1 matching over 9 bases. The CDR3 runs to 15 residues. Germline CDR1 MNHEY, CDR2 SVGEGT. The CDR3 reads CASRGFGTGTPGYTF. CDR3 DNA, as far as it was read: TGTGCCAGCAGGGGATTTGGGACAGGGACTCCGGGC.

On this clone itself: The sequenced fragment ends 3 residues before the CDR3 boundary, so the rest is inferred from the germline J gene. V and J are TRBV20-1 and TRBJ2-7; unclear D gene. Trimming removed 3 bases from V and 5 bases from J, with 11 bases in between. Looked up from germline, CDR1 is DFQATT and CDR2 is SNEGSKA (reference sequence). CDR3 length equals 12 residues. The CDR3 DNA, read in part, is TGCAGTGCTAGGGGCCAGTACCACGAG. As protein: CSARGQYHE. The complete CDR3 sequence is CSARGQYHEQYF.

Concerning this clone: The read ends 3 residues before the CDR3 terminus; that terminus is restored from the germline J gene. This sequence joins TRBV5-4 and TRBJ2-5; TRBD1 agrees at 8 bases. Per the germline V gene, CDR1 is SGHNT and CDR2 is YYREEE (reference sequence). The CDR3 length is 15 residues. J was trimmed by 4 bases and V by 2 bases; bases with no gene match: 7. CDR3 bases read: TGTGCCAGCAGCTTCCGAGGACAGGGCCCAGAGACC. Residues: CASSFRGQGPET. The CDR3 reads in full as CASSFRGQGPETQYF. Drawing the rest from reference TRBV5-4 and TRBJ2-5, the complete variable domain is ETGVTQSPTHLIKTRGQQVTLRCSSQSGHNTVSWYQQALGQGPQFIFQYYREEENGRGNFPPRFSGLQFPNYSSELNVNALELDDSALYLCASSFRGQGPETQYFGPGTRLLVL.

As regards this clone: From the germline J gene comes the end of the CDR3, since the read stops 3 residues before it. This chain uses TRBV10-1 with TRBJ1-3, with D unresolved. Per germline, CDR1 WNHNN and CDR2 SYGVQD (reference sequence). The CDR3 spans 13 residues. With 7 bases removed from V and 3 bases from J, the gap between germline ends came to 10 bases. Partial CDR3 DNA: TGCGCCAGCACCCTATCGGGTGGAAACACC. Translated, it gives CASTLSGGNT. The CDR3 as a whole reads CASTLSGGNTIYF.

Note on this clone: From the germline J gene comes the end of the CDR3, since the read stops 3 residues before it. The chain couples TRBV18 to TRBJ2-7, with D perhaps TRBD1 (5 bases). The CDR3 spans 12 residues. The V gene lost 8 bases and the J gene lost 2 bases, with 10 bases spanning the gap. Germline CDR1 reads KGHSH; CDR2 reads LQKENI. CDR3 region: CASPGQAYEQYF. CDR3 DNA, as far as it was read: TGTGCCAGCCCAGGGCAGGCCTACGAG.

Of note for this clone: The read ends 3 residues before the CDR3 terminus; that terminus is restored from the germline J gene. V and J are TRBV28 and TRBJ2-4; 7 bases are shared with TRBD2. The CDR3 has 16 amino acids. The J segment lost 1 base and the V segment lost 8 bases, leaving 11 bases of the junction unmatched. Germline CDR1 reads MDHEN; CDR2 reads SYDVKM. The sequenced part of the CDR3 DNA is TGTGCCAGCTCTGCTCCATCCGGGGGGGCCAAAAACATT. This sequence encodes CASSAPSGGAKNI. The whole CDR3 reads CASSAPSGGAKNIQYF.

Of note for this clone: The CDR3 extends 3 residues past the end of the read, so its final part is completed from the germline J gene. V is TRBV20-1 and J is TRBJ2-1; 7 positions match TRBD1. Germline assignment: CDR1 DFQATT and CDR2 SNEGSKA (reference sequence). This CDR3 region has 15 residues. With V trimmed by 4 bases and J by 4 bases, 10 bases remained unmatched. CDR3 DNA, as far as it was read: TGCAGTGCTAATATCCCCAGGGGGATATACAATGAG. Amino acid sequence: CSANIPRGIYNE. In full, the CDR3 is CSANIPRGIYNEQFF.

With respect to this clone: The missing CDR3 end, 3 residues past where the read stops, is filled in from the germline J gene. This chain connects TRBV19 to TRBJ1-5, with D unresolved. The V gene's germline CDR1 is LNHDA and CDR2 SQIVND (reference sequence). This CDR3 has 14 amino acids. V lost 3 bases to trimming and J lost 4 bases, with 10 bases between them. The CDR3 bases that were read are TGTGCCAGTAGTATCCCGAGGGTTAATCAGCCC. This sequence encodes CASSIPRVNQP. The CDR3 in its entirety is CASSIPRVNQPQHF.

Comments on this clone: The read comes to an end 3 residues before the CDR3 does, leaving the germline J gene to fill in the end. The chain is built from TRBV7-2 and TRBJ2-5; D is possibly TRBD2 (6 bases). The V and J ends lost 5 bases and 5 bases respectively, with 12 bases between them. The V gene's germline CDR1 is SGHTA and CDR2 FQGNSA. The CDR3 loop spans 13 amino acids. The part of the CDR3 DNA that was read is TGTGCCAGCAGCCCCCCGGGGGTGGAGACC. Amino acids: CASSPPGVET. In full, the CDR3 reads CASSPPGVETQYF.

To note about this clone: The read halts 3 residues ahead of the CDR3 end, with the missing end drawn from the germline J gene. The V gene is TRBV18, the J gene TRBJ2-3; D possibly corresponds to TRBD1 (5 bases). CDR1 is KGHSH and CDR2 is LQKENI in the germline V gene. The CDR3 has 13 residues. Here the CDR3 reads CASSPSRDQPQYF. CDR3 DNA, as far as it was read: TGTGCCAGCTCACCGAGCAGGGATCAGCCG.

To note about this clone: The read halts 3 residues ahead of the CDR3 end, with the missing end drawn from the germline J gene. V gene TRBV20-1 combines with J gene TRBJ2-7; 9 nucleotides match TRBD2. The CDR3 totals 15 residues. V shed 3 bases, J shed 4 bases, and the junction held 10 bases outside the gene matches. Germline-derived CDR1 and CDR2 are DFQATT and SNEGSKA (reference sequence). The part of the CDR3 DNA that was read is TGCAGTGCTAGCACCGTGACTAGCGGAGAATACGAG. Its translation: CSASTVTSGEYE. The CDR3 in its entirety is CSASTVTSGEYEQYF.

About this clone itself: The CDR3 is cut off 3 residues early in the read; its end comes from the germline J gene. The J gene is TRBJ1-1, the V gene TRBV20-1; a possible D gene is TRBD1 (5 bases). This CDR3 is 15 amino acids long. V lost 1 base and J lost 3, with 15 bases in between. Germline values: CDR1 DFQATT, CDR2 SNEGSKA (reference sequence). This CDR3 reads CSARGLVSGDTEAFF. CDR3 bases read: TGCAGTGCTAGAGGCCTCGTTTCGGGGGACACTGAA.

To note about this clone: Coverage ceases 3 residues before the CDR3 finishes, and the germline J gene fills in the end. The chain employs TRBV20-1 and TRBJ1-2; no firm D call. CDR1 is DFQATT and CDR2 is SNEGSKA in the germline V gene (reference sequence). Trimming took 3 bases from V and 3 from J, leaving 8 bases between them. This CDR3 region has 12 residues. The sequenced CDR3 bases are TGCAGTGCTAGGGTCACTTACTATGGC. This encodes CSARVTYYG. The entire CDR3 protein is CSARVTYYGYTF.

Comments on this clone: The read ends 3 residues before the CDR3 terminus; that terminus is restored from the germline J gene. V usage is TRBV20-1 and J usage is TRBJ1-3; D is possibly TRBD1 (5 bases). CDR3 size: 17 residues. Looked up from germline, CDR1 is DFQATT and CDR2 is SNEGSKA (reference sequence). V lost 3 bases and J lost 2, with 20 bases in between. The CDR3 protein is CSARTPTGTGPGNTIYF. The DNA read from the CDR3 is TGCAGTGCTAGGACTCCGACGGGGACTGGGCCTGGAAACACC.

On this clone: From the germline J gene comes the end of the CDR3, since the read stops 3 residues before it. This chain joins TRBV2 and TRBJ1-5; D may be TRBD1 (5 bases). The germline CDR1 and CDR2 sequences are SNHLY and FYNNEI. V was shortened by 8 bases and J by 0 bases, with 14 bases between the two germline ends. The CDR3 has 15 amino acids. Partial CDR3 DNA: TGTGCCAGCTGGGCAGGGTTGAGTAGCAATCAGCCC. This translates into CASWAGLSSNQP. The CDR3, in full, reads CASWAGLSSNQPQHF.

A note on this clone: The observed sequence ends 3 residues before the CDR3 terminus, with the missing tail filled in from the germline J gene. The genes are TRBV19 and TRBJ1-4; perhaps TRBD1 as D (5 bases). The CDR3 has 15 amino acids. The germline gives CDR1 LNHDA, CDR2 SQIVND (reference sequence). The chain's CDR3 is CASSKAGFMNSPLFF. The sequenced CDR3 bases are TGTGCCAGTAGTAAAGCAGGGTTTATGAATTCACCA.

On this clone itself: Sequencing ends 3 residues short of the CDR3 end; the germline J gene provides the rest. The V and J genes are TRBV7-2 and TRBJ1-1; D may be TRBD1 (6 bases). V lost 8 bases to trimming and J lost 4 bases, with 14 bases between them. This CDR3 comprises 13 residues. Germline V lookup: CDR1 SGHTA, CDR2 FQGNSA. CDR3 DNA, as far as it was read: TGTGCCAGCCGAATACAGGGTGGCACTGAA. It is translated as CASRIQGGTE. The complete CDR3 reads CASRIQGGTEAFF.

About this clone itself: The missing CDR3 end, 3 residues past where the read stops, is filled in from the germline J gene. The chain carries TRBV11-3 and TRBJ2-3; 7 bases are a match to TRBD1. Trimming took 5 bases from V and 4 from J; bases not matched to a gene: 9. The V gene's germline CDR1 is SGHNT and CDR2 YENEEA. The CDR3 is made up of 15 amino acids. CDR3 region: CASSASTGWADTQYF. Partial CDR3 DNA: TGTGCCAGCAGCGCCTCGACAGGGTGGGCAGATACG.

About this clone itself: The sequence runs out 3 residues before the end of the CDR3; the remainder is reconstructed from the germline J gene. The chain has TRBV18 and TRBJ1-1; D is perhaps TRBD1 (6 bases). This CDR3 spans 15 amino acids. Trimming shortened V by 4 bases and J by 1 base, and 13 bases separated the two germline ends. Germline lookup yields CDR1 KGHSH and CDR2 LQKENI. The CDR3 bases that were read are TGTGCCAGCTCACAACAGGGAGTGACGAACACTGAA. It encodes CASSQQGVTNTE. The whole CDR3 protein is CASSQQGVTNTEAFF. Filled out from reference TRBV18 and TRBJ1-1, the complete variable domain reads NAGVMQNPRHLVRRRGQEARLRCSPMKGHSHVYWYRQLPEEGLKFMVYLQKENIIDESGMPKERFSAEFPKEGPSILRIQQVVRGDSAAYFCASSQQGVTNTEAFFGQGTRLTVV.